This TCR beta chain was observed in a study of blood T cell repertoires in COVID-19. Study in general: Sources were T cells, B-cell-depleted T cells, or PBMCs; the material itself was cDNA or gDNA.

In the authors' methods: From reference gene primer amplification, estimates of nucleated cell counts were derived. The assay was immunoSEQ multiplex PCR, and TCRdb's table has in-frame clones only and misses some. The V and J calls and clone size were taken over from that table, and D and trimming were inferred from the DNA. This repertoire shows roughly 230,000 clones, about 90% found once; its top ten account for about 2.1%. V lost 3 bases, J lost 2 bases, and 6 bases stayed unmatched. In germline, CDR1 is LGHDT, CDR2 YNNKEL (reference sequence). This CDR3 comprises 16 residues. Sequencing was carried out using peripheral blood. This TCR came from a woman in her sixties with COVID-19, enrolled during active disease. The chain links TRBV3-1 (or the pseudogene TRBV3-2) to TRBJ2-7, with 11 positions matching TRBD2. The CDR3 DNA is TGTGCCAGCAGCCAGGCACCTAGCGGGGGGACCTACGAGCAGTACTTC. It specifies CASSQAPSGGTYEQYF.